A selection of T cell receptor beta chains follows, all from one sample in a study of blood T cell repertoires in COVID-19. The data were produced by immunoSEQ multiplex PCR, yet TCRdb's version contains in-frame clones alone and is incomplete. The sample consists of roughly 150,000 clones, 70% to 90% of them appearing once. Sequenced material: peripheral blood. Source of these receptors: a woman aged 70-85 years with acute or convalescent COVID-19. The CDR3 runs from the conserved cysteine through the conserved F or W. D genes are given only for firm matches. Rows give clone size only sometimes, using once, few, many, or a class for an expanded clone.

TRBJ2-1 | TRBD2 | NA | TRBV5-1 | TGCGCCTCCTCCGCGGGAGACTCCTACAATGAGCAGTTCTTC | CASSAGDSYNEQFF
TRBJ2-1 | NA | NA | TRBV28 | TGTGCCAGCACCGCCAACGAAAGGAGCTCCTACAATGAGCAGTTCTTC | CASTANERSSYNEQFF
TRBJ2-2 | NA | NA | TRBV7-2 | TGTGCCAGCAGCCCATCCCGGGTTACCGGGGAGCTGTTTTTT | CASSPSRVTGELFF
TRBJ1-3 | NA | few | TRBV4-2 | TGTGCCAGCAGCCAAGATAGGGGGTCTGGAAACACCATATATTTT | CASSQDRGSGNTIYF
TRBJ2-5 | NA | NA | TRBV19 | TGTGCCAGTAGCCCAATTGGGGGGTCCCAAGAGACCCAGTACTTC | CASSPIGGSQETQYF
TRBJ2-2 | TRBD1 | NA | TRBV6-4 | TGTGCCAGCAGTGAGCAGGGGGCTACCGGGGAGCTGTTTTTT | CASSEQGATGELFF
TRBJ2-7 | TRBD1 | NA | TRBV18 | TGTGCCAGCTCACCATCAGGGGGCCATTACGAGCAGTACTTC | CASSPSGGHYEQYF
TRBJ2-5 | TRBD2 | NA | TRBV5-1 | TGCGCCAGCAGCCCCCCGGCGGGAGCTGGTGAGACCCAGTACTTC | CASSPPAGAGETQYF
TRBJ1-5 | TRBD1 | once | TRBV30 | TGTGCCTGGGGGAGGGGCGGGACAGGGTTCTTTTCTCAGCCCCAGCATTTT | CAWGRGGTGFFSQPQHF
TRBJ2-2 | TRBD2 | once | TRBV10-3 | TGTGCCATCAGCCAAACTAGCGTGACCGGGGAGCTGTTTTTT | CAISQTSVTGELFF
TRBJ2-3 | NA | NA | TRBV7-9 | TGTGCCAGCAGCCCCCAGGTGCTACTCCACGATACGCAGTATTTT | CASSPQVLLHDTQYF
TRBJ2-5 | NA | NA | TRBV28 | TGTGCCAGCAGTTTACTGTTCGGGGTGCGGGGAGAGACCCAGTACTTC | CASSLLFGVRGETQYF
TRBJ1-2 | NA | few | TRBV13 | TGTGCCAGCAGCTTACGGGGAAGCCCGGGGTATGGCTACACCTTC | CASSLRGSPGYGYTF
TRBJ2-3 | NA | NA | TRBV2 | TGTGCCAGCAGTGAACGCACTAGTATGTCAGATACGCAGTATTTT | CASSERTSMSDTQYF
TRBJ1-5 | TRBD1 | NA | TRBV6-5 | TGTGCCAGCAGGAAGACAGGGGTCAAAAATCAGCCCCAGCATTTT | CASRKTGVKNQPQHF
TRBJ2-7 | TRBD1 | few | TRBV2 | TGTGCCAGCAGGGCGGCCGGGACAGGGGCCTCCATGGGGATCGAGCAGTACTTC | CASRAAGTGASMGIEQYF
TRBJ2-2 | NA | once | TRBV7-7 | TGTGCCAGCAGCCCCAGCGAGGTGTTTCCCGGGGAGCTGTTTTTT | CASSPSEVFPGELFF
TRBJ2-5 | NA | NA | TRBV10-1 | TGCGCCAGCAGTGAGTCGTCGTCAGGGCAAGAGACCCAGTACTTC | CASSESSSGQETQYF
TRBJ2-4 | TRBD2 | NA | TRBV7-9 | TGTGCCAGCAGCCGTGAGCTAGCGGGAGTTTCAAACATTCAGTACTTC | CASSRELAGVSNIQYF
TRBJ2-2 | TRBD2 | NA | TRBV28 | TGTGCCAGCAGTTTAAGGACTAGCGGGAGCAGTGGCGGGGAGCTGTTTTTT | CASSLRTSGSSGGELFF
TRBJ1-2 | NA | few | TRBV28 | TGTGCCAGCAGTTTATGGGGGGGGCCACAGTTTTTCTACTATGGCTACACCTTC | CASSLWGGPQFFYYGYTF
TRBJ2-6 | NA | NA | TRBV3-1/TRBV3-2 | TGTGCCAGCAGCGCTCGGGACAGGACTAGCTCTGGGGCCAACGTCCTGACTTTC | CASSARDRTSSGANVLTF
TRBJ2-7 | TRBD1 | NA | TRBV18 | TGTGCCAGCTCACCCCCCCAGGGGGCAGGCGACGAGCAGTACTTC | CASSPPQGAGDEQYF
TRBJ1-2 | NA | NA | TRBV25-1 | TGTGCCAGCAGCGGGGTGTATGGCTACACCTTC | CASSGVYGYTF
TRBJ1-2 | NA | NA | TRBV5-6 | TGTGCCAGCAGTCTCGAGGGAGGCTACACCTTC | CASSLEGGYTF
TRBJ1-5 | NA | few | TRBV23-1 | TGCGCCAGCAGTCTGCCGGGACACACTCGAGGGCAGCCCCAGCATTTT | CASSLPGHTRGQPQHF
TRBJ1-2 | NA | few | TRBV12-3/TRBV12-4 | TGTGCCAGCAGCAGGACAGCGTATGGCTACACCTTC | CASSRTAYGYTF
TRBJ2-7 | TRBD2 | NA | TRBV28 | TGTGCCAGCAGTTTTTCTAGCGGGAGGGCTCGGGAGCAGTACTTC | CASSFSSGRAREQYF
TRBJ2-1 | TRBD2 | NA | TRBV6-5 | TGTGCCAGCAGTTACCATAGCGGGAGCTCCTACAATGAGCAGTTCTTC | CASSYHSGSSYNEQFF
TRBJ1-4 | TRBD1 | NA | TRBV11-2 | TGTGCCAGCAGCTTAGGACAGGGGTGGACAGAAAAACTGTTTTTT | CASSLGQGWTEKLFF
TRBJ2-3 | TRBD1 | NA | TRBV15 | TGTGCCACCAGCCTCTGGACAGGGACAGATACGCAGTATTTT | CATSLWTGTDTQYF
TRBJ1-2 | NA | few | TRBV28 | TGTGCCAGCAGTTTAGTCAGGATAGGCTATGGCTACACCTTC | CASSLVRIGYGYTF
TRBJ2-7 | TRBD2 | NA | TRBV7-2 | TGTGCCAGCAGCCCGGGACTAGCGGGCGAGCAGTACTTC | CASSPGLAGEQYF
TRBJ2-1 | TRBD1 | once | TRBV24-1 | TGTGCCACCAGTGTCGGGACAGGCAATGAGCAGTTCTTC | CATSVGTGNEQFF
TRBJ1-4 | NA | NA | TRBV4-1 | TGCGCCAGCAGCCGTGCCGGGGGAACTAATGAAAAACTGTTTTTT | CASSRAGGTNEKLFF
TRBJ1-2 | TRBD1 | NA | TRBV5-1 | TGCGCCAGCAGCTCTGACAGGGGGCTCTCGGGGACCTTC | CASSSDRGLSGTF
TRBJ2-7 | NA | once | TRBV5-1 | TGCGCCAGCAACTGGGACTCCACCTACGAGCAGTACTTC | CASNWDSTYEQYF
TRBJ2-2 | NA | NA | TRBV6-5 | TGTGCCAGCAATTGGCGGGGCGGGGAGCTGTTTTTT | CASNWRGGELFF